This TCR beta chain was found in a study of OX40 agonist ivuxolimab in advanced cancers. The method was immunoSEQ multiplex PCR; TCRdb's version includes in-frame clones alone and lacks a portion of them. The sample carries tens of thousands of clones, about nine tenths recorded once. The CDR3 consists of 15 residues. V was cut by 1 base and J by 2 bases, with 10 bases left in between. Germline V gene lookup returns CDR1 MDHEN and CDR2 SYDVKM. This clone appeared a single time. The sequence was collected from an adult with an advanced solid tumor such as melanoma, head and neck, liver or kidney cancer. Sample: CD4+ or CD8+ T cells sorted from blood, taken in a trial of the OX40 agonist ivuxolimab. The chain has TRBV28 and TRBJ2-3; possible D gene TRBD1, 5 bases. CDR3 amino acids: CASSLSGWDTDTQYF. In DNA form, the CDR3 reads TGTGCCAGCAGTTTATCAGGGTGGGACACAGATACGCAGTATTTT.